The next 10 T cell receptor beta chains were all read from a single sample in a study of technical replicates of blood from several donors. TCRdb's table, derived via immunoSEQ multiplex PCR, lists solely in-frame clones and lacks some. The sample includes some 70,000 clones, 80% to 95% of them seen just once. Sample: PBMCs. These TCRs come from a human donor in good health. Some clones in this sample may be carry-over from other donors' samples.

This chain uses TRBV7-2 with TRBJ1-2; tentatively, D is TRBD1 (5 bases). This CDR3 is 15 amino acids long. Deletions cut 5 bases from V and 6 bases from J, with 19 bases between. Germline V gene lookup returns CDR1 SGHTA and CDR2 FQGNSA. This chain's CDR3 is CASSTLIRGLHGYTF. The CDR3 DNA sequence: TGTGCCAGCAGCACCCTGATTCGGGGACTTCATGGCTACACCTTC.

The rearrangement links TRBV7-2 to TRBJ1-2; no reliable D call. The CDR3 loop spans 13 amino acids. Germline lookup yields CDR1 SGHTA and CDR2 FQGNSA. Between the trimmed V and J ends, which lost 6 bases and 2 bases, there was a span of 10 bases. The CDR3 nucleotides read TGTGCCAGCAGGGATCGGGGAAACTATGGCTACACCTTC. It specifies CASRDRGNYGYTF.

This clone showed up just a few times. The V gene is TRBV15, the J gene TRBJ2-2; 8 bases align to TRBD1. CDR3 size: 15 residues. V was clipped by 5 bases and J by 4 bases; unmatched bases: 6. The germline CDR1 and CDR2 sequences are LNHNV and YYDKDF (reference sequence). CDR3 protein: CATSGGQETTGELFF. The CDR3 DNA reads TGTGCCACCAGCGGGGGACAGGAGACCACCGGGGAGCTGTTTTTT.

This clone has just a few counts. The V gene is TRBV10-1, the J gene TRBJ1-2; the D is unclear. The V end lost 10 bases, the J end lost 3 bases, and 12 bases lay between the germline ends. The CDR3 covers 12 residues. CDR1 is WNHNN and CDR2 is SYGVQD in the germline V gene (reference sequence). CDR3 nucleotide sequence: TGCGCCACCCCAGGTGAACACTATGGCTACACCTTC. Its translation is CATPGEHYGYTF.

This clone occurred a few times. V and J are TRBV6-4 and TRBJ2-3; 9 bases map to TRBD1. In germline, CDR1 is MRHNA, CDR2 SNTAGT. CDR3 length: 15 amino acids. After removal of 2 bases from V and 2 bases from J, the junction contained 2 bases not matched to a gene. The CDR3 coding sequence is TGTGCCAGCAGTGACACAGGGGGCGCCACAGATACGCAGTATTTT. This translates into CASSDTGGATDTQYF.

This clone was picked up one time. V is TRBV11-3 and J is TRBJ2-1, with D maybe TRBD1 (6 bases). Germline lookup yields CDR1 SGHNT and CDR2 YENEEA. Trimming pared 9 bases from V and 10 bases from J, leaving 13 bases between. This CDR3 contains 11 residues. For the CDR3, the DNA is TGTGCCAGTCACAGGGTTTGGGAGCAGTTCTTC. This sequence encodes CASHRVWEQFF.

The chain carries TRBV5-1 and TRBJ2-1, with 9 bases that match TRBD1. The CDR3 sequence is 15 residues long. In germline, CDR1 is SGHRS, CDR2 YFSETQ. V was pared by 3 bases and J by 8 bases, with 9 bases of the junction left unmatched. The CDR3 DNA reads TGCGCCAGCAGCTCCCTACAGGGGGCTAGGGATGAGCAGTTCTTC. Its protein is CASSSLQGARDEQFF.

V usage is TRBV7-3 and J usage is TRBJ1-2; D unresolved. CDR1 SGHTA and CDR2 FQGTGA come from the germline V gene. V was pared by 1 base and J by 9 bases, with 12 bases between. CDR3 length equals 13 residues. For the CDR3, the DNA is TGTGCCAGCAGCTTAAGCCCACTTCTGCGCTACACCTTC. Its translation: CASSLSPLLRYTF.

The J gene is TRBJ1-1, the V gene TRBV2; D call uncertain. The CDR3 sequence is 11 residues long. CDR1 SNHLY and CDR2 FYNNEI come from the germline V gene. V lost 2 bases and J lost 8, with 6 bases in between. The CDR3 bases are TGTGCCAGCAGTGAATTGTCGGAAGCTTTCTTT. Translation: CASSELSEAFF.

This clone was detected once. CDR3 in DNA: TGTGCCAGCTCACCAGAGGGTGTGGGCAATCAGCCCCAGCATTTT. Translated, it gives CASSPEGVGNQPQHF. The chain has TRBV18 and TRBJ1-5; D remains ambiguous. Trimming took off 2 bases at V and 2 bases at J, with 10 bases between the two ends. The germline gives CDR1 KGHSH, CDR2 LQKENI. This CDR3 has 15 amino acids.